This T cell receptor (beta chain) was recovered during a study of blood T cells in healthy people across ages. This clonotype was counted between two and nine times. A single base separates this from a much larger clone, so it may be a read error. The authors ran a second PCR of about 6 to 11 cycles using a sample-barcoded 5' primer and a J-beta primer mix. TCRdb independently ran MiXCR on the 5' RACE reads; one entry per CDR3 protein. The sample lists 750,000 to 1,000,000 distinct CDR3 sequences, 25% to 30% seen once, with roughly 10% in the top ten. Germline V gene data show CDR1 as SGHRS and CDR2 as YFSETQ. The CDR3 length is 14 residues. A further study also used this sample, focusing on T cells of mothers and their children.

The material sequenced was blood. The V gene is TRBV5-1, the J gene TRBJ2-6; no clear D gene. The clonotype comes from a woman between 35 and 50 years old in good health. CDR3 in amino acids: CAGRLSSGANVLTF. The CDR3 DNA reads TGCGCCGGCAGACTGAGCTCTGGGGCCAACGTCCTGACTTTC.